Listed below are T cell receptor beta chains from one sample, sequenced in a study of patients and donors after allogeneic stem cell transplantation. TCRdb used MiXCR to reprocess the RT-PCR reads, holding one entry per CDR3 protein. In the table there are 400,000 to 500,000 distinct CDR3 sequences, around 15% of which are singletons. Sequenced sample: blood, either unsorted or a sorted T cell fraction (not recorded which). The receptor set was obtained from a human donor who was either an allogeneic HSCT recipient or a stem cell or donor lymphocyte infusion donor (not recorded which). It is not recorded whose cells these are; they may come from a transplant donor. Both conserved end residues are part of each CDR3. D genes are given only for firm matches. Where a row states a size, it is once, few, many or the class of an expanded clone; other rows omit it.

len: 14
d_gene: TRBD1
j_gene: TRBJ2-3
abundance: few
v_gene: TRBV11-3
CDR3nt: TGTGCCAGCAGCTCCGACAGGGCCACAGATACGCAGTATTTT
CDR3aa: CASSSDRATDTQYF

len: 15
d_gene: .
j_gene: TRBJ1-5
abundance: .
v_gene: TRBV6-1
CDR3nt: TGTGCCAGCAGACCCAGGGGAGGAAGCAATCAGCCCCAGCATTTT
CDR3aa: CASRPRGGSNQPQHF

len: 19
d_gene: TRBD2
j_gene: TRBJ2-6
abundance: few
v_gene: TRBV9
CDR3nt: TGTGCCAGCAGCGTAGGGCTAGCGGGGGGTTCGCCTGGGGCCAACGTCCTGACTTTC
CDR3aa: CASSVGLAGGSPGANVLTF

len: 14
d_gene: .
j_gene: TRBJ2-7
abundance: .
v_gene: TRBV20-1
CDR3nt: TGCAGTGCTAGAGATTCGGGTCACCCCTACGAGCAGTACTTC
CDR3aa: CSARDSGHPYEQYF

len: 14
d_gene: .
j_gene: TRBJ1-2
abundance: few
v_gene: TRBV5-5
CDR3nt: TGTGCCAGCAGCTCACCGACAAGAACCTATGGCTACACCTTC
CDR3aa: CASSSPTRTYGYTF

len: 16
d_gene: TRBD2
j_gene: TRBJ2-5
abundance: many
v_gene: TRBV4-2
CDR3nt: TGTGCCAGCAGCCAACCGACCGGGACTAACCAAGAGACCCAGTACTTC
CDR3aa: CASSQPTGTNQETQYF

len: 15
d_gene: TRBD1
j_gene: TRBJ2-2
abundance: few
v_gene: TRBV12-3/TRBV12-4
CDR3nt: TGTGCCAGCAGTTACACAGGGGGCCGCGGCGGGGAGCTGTTTTTT
CDR3aa: CASSYTGGRGGELFF

len: 13
d_gene: .
j_gene: TRBJ1-2
abundance: .
v_gene: TRBV2
CDR3nt: TGTGCCAGCAGATCCGAGAAGGGAAGTGGCTACACCTTC
CDR3aa: CASRSEKGSGYTF

len: 13
d_gene: .
j_gene: TRBJ2-7
abundance: .
v_gene: TRBV11-2
CDR3nt: TGTGCCAGCACCGCGCGGGACAGATACGAGCAGTACTTC
CDR3aa: CASTARDRYEQYF

len: 15
d_gene: TRBD2
j_gene: TRBJ2-1
abundance: .
v_gene: TRBV18
CDR3nt: TGTGCCAGCTCCTACGTCGGCGGGAGAGGCAATGAGCAGTTCTTC
CDR3aa: CASSYVGGRGNEQFF

len: 17
d_gene: .
j_gene: TRBJ1-3
abundance: .
v_gene: TRBV7-3
CDR3nt: TGTGCCAGCAGCTTCCTTCTGACACCTTCCTCTGGAAACACCATATATTTT
CDR3aa: CASSFLLTPSSGNTIYF

len: 14
d_gene: TRBD1
j_gene: TRBJ2-1
abundance: .
v_gene: TRBV12-3/TRBV12-4
CDR3nt: TGTGCCAGCATCGAGGGGGCTCCCTACAATGAGCAGTTCTTC
CDR3aa: CASIEGAPYNEQFF

len: 13
d_gene: .
j_gene: TRBJ1-2
abundance: few
v_gene: TRBV7-2
CDR3nt: TGTGCCAGCAGCTTAGGACCTTCCTATGGCTACACCTTC
CDR3aa: CASSLGPSYGYTF

len: 13
d_gene: .
j_gene: TRBJ1-3
abundance: few
v_gene: TRBV11-2
CDR3nt: TGTGCCAGCAGCTCTTCGACTGGAAACACCATATATTTT
CDR3aa: CASSSSTGNTIYF

len: 15
d_gene: TRBD1
j_gene: TRBJ2-7
abundance: .
v_gene: TRBV4-1
CDR3nt: TGCGCCAGCAGCCAAGCGACAGGGCGGACCTACGAGCAGTACTTC
CDR3aa: CASSQATGRTYEQYF

len: 16
d_gene: TRBD1
j_gene: TRBJ1-5
abundance: few
v_gene: TRBV19
CDR3nt: TGTGCCAGTAGTGTTCCCCGGACAGGGAGCAATCAGCCCCAGCATTTT
CDR3aa: CASSVPRTGSNQPQHF

len: 13
d_gene: .
j_gene: TRBJ1-5
abundance: .
v_gene: TRBV7-2
CDR3nt: TGTGCCAGCGGGGAGAAGGGAAATCAGCCCCAGCATTTT
CDR3aa: CASGEKGNQPQHF

len: 14
d_gene: .
j_gene: TRBJ1-5
abundance: few
v_gene: TRBV30
CDR3nt: TGTGCCTGGAGTCCGAGTTTTACATATCAGCCCCAGCATTTT
CDR3aa: CAWSPSFTYQPQHF

len: 15
d_gene: .
j_gene: TRBJ2-1
abundance: few
v_gene: TRBV25-1
CDR3nt: TGTGCCAGCAGTGAATCTAGTATCTCCTACAATGAGCAGTTCTTC
CDR3aa: CASSESSISYNEQFF

len: 14
d_gene: .
j_gene: TRBJ2-7
abundance: .
v_gene: TRBV27
CDR3nt: TGTGCCAGCAGTTTCACATCAATGACCTACGAGCAGTACTTC
CDR3aa: CASSFTSMTYEQYF

len: 15
d_gene: .
j_gene: TRBJ1-4
abundance: .
v_gene: TRBV11-2
CDR3nt: TGTGCCAGCAGCTTAGATGGAACAGGGAATGAAAAACTGTTTTTT
CDR3aa: CASSLDGTGNEKLFF